Below are 21 T cell receptor gamma chains sequenced from a single sample in a study of γδ T cells in repeated Plasmodium falciparum infection. TCRdb reanalysed the multiplex PCR reads with CATT. The sample yields 13,000 to 15,000 gamma-chain clones, around 1.6% seen once. Vgamma9/Vdelta2+ and Vdelta2-negative gammadelta T cells were flow-sorted from PBMC for bulk sequencing. Input material: gamma-delta T cells from blood. Receptor source: a pool of human donors (malaria-infected and uninfected, not separated).

This clone was detected many times. The protein given by TCRdb reflects a much larger clone and differs at residue 8 from this DNA's translation, likely from a read error; the protein shown is the DNA's translation. The chain joins TRGV9 to TRGJ1 or TRGJ2. No J gene was available from TCRdb, and it was assigned here by a germline match of the DNA. There are 12 residues in the CDR3. Per germline, CDR1 GITISATS and CDR2 ISYDGTV (reference sequence). In DNA, the CDR3 is TGTGCCTTGTGGGAGCCATATTGTAAGAAACTCTTT. Protein: CALWEPYCKKLF.

This clone was observed at least ten times. TCRdb's protein, taken from a much larger clone, differs from this DNA's translation at residue 12, likely owing to a read error; the protein displayed comes from the DNA. The J gene is TRGJP, the V gene TRGV9. As TCRdb names no J gene, one was assigned here on the basis of a DNA match to germline. Looked up from germline, CDR1 is GITISATS and CDR2 is ISYDGTV (reference sequence). There are 17 residues in the CDR3. CDR3 loop: CALWEVPQELGEKIKVF. The CDR3 nucleotides are TGTGCCTTGTGGGAGGTGCCTCAAGAGTTGGGCGAAAAAATCAAGGTATTT.

To note about this clone: The protein held in TCRdb is that of a much larger clone and does not match this DNA's translation at residue 8, likely because of a read error; the protein shown is translated from the DNA. V is TRGV9 and J is TRGJ1 or TRGJ2. TCRdb lists no J gene, so it was determined here by aligning the DNA to germline. Germline V gives CDR1 GITISATS, CDR2 ISYDGTV (reference sequence). Trimming took 3 bases from V and 11 from J; bases not matched to a gene: 7. The CDR3 has 11 amino acids. CDR3 in DNA: TGTGCCTTGTGGGAGCAATATGAGAAACTCTTT. This sequence encodes CALWEQYEKLF.

About this clone itself: The translation of this DNA and the TCRdb protein of a much larger clone differ at residue 5, probably owing to a read error; the protein shown here is translated from the DNA. The rearrangement links TRGV9 to TRGJ1 or TRGJ2. V dropped 4 bases and J dropped 3; count of bases not matched to a gene: 12. This CDR3 region has 15 residues. Germline V lookup: CDR1 GITISATS, CDR2 ISYDGTV (reference sequence). As DNA, the CDR3 is TGTGCCTTGTGGGATGTCCACTCCACTTATTATAAGAAACTCTTT. The encoded protein is CALWDVHSTYYKKLF.

This clone was counted many times. The protein recorded in TCRdb matches a much larger clone and deviates from this DNA's translation at residue 3, suggesting a read error; the protein here is obtained by translating the DNA. This rearrangement joins TRGV3 to TRGJ1 or TRGJ2. The CDR3 contains 14 residues. Germline V lookup: CDR1 VTNTFY, CDR2 YDVSTARD (reference sequence). Here the CDR3 reads CASWDKQSDYKKLF. Here the CDR3 DNA reads TGTGCCTCCTGGGACAAACAATCAGATTATAAGAAACTCTTT.

Only a few counts were recorded for this clone. Since a far larger clone is one base different, this is likely a read error. Other DNA sequences of this sample code for an identical CDR3. The V call is TRGV9, the J call TRGJ1 or TRGJ2. TCRdb gives no J gene; it was assigned here by matching the DNA to germline. The V gene's germline CDR1 is GITISATS and CDR2 ISYDGTV (reference sequence). The CDR3 is 11 residues long. The V and J ends lost 5 bases and 9 bases, in that order; junction bases with no gene match: 7. The CDR3 DNA sequence: TGTGCCTTGTGGGTTTGTCCTAAGAAACTCTTT. This translates into CALWVCPKKLF.

In its sample, this clone was seen many times. The protein given by TCRdb reflects a much larger clone and differs at residue 6 from this DNA's translation, likely from a read error; the protein shown is the DNA's translation. The chain combines TRGV9 with TRGJP2. There are 14 residues in the CDR3. The V gene's germline CDR1 is GITISATS and CDR2 ISYDGTV (reference sequence). J gave up 2 bases and V 3 bases, and 3 bases lay outside the gene matches. Here the CDR3 DNA reads TGTGCCTTGTGGGAGAGGAGTAGTGATTGGATCAAGACGTTT. Its translation: CALWERSSDWIKTF.

This clone has more than one count but fewer than ten. A read error is the likely source, as a far larger clone sits one nucleotide away. Additional DNA sequences in this sample encode the identical CDR3. TRGV8 is the V gene, and the J gene was not called. CDR1 is VENAVY and CDR2 is YDSYNSRV in the germline V gene. The CDR3 runs 11 residues. The CDR3 nucleotides are TGTGCCACCTGGGATAAATTCGAGAAGCTCTTT. Its translation: CATWDKFEKLF.

Remarks on this clone: A read error is likely here: a far larger clone is one base away. This sample includes further DNA sequences coding for the same CDR3. This sequence joins TRGV3 and TRGJ1 or TRGJ2. The CDR3 consists of 15 residues. Germline V gene lookup returns CDR1 VTNTFY and CDR2 YDVSTARD (reference sequence). The CDR3 region is CATWDRRARYYKKLF. Written as DNA, the CDR3 is TGTGCCACCTGGGACAGGCGTGCGAGATATTATAAGAAGCTCTTT.

This clone has at least ten counts. Only one base separates this from a far larger clonotype, so it likely reflects a read error. The chain links TRGV4 to TRGJ1 or TRGJ2. The length of the CDR3 is 14 residues. V was clipped by 2 bases and J by 10 bases; unmatched bases: 14. Per the germline V gene, CDR1 is EGSTGY and CDR2 is YDSYTSSV. The CDR3 sequence: CATWDDYWCYKKLF. The CDR3, as DNA: TGTGCCACCTGGGATGATTATTGGTGTTACAAGAAACTCTTT.

This clone was found many times. The V and J genes are TRGV9 and TRGJP. The J gene was missing in TCRdb and was found by matching the end of the DNA to germline. J gave up 7 bases and V 0 bases, and 12 bases lay outside the gene matches. Germline assignment: CDR1 GITISATS and CDR2 ISYDGTV (reference sequence). The CDR3 covers 19 residues. CDR3 in amino acids: CALWEVQISEELGKKIKVF. The CDR3 DNA follows: TGTGCCTTGTGGGAGGTGCAAATTAGTGAGGAGTTGGGCAAAAAAATCAAGGTATTT.

This clone appeared a few times. A far larger clone is only one base removed, so a read error is likely. This specimen includes other DNA sequences encoding the same CDR3. This chain connects TRGV9 to TRGJ1 or TRGJ2. TCRdb lists no J gene, so it was determined here by aligning the DNA to germline. Germline CDR1 reads GITISATS; CDR2 reads ISYDGTV (reference sequence). The CDR3 runs 17 residues. CDR3 sequence: CALWEAYKYQNYYKKLF. CDR3 sequence (DNA): TGTGCCTTGTGGGAGGCCTACAAATATCAGAATTATTACAAGAAACTCTTT.

In this sample, this clone turned up many times. Since a far larger clone is one base different, this is likely a read error. The sample contains more than one DNA sequence encoding this CDR3. The chain links TRGV9 to TRGJP. CDR1 is GITISATS, CDR2 ISYDGTV, per germline (reference sequence). The CDR3 has 17 residues. The CDR3, as DNA: TGTGCCCTGTGGGAGGTGAGGCAAGAGTTGGGCAAAAAAATCAAGGTATTT. It yields the protein CALWEVRQELGKKIKVF.

This clone showed up many times. The mismatch at residue 2 between this DNA's translation and the TCRdb protein of a much larger clone likely reflects a read error; the protein shown is translated from the DNA. The chain combines TRGV2 with TRGJ1 or TRGJ2. The CDR3 is made up of 15 amino acids. Germline V gene lookup returns CDR1 EGSNGY and CDR2 YDSYNSKV. For the CDR3, the DNA is TGTACCACCTGGGACGGTGTTCTGAATTATTATAAGAAACTCTTT. Protein product: CTTWDGVLNYYKKLF.

As to this clone: The protein that TCRdb holds for this DNA derives from a much larger clone and differs from the translated DNA at residue 4, which likely indicates a read error; the protein shown here is translated from the DNA. This rearrangement joins TRGV9 to TRGJP. TCRdb lists no J gene, so it was determined here by aligning the DNA to germline. The CDR3 runs to 17 residues. The germline V gene encodes CDR1 GITISATS and CDR2 ISYDGTV (reference sequence). CDR3 sequence reads: CALRELHQELGKKIKVF. The CDR3 DNA reads as TGTGCCTTGCGGGAGCTACATCAAGAGTTGGGCAAAAAAATCAAGGTATTT.

This clone was observed many times. The protein given by TCRdb reflects a much larger clone and differs at residue 9 from this DNA's translation, likely from a read error; the protein shown is the DNA's translation. The chain recombines TRGV3 with TRGJ1 or TRGJ2. The CDR3 totals 13 residues. Germline V gives CDR1 VTNTFY, CDR2 YDVSTARD (reference sequence). The CDR3 is CATWDALYCKKLF. In DNA, the CDR3 is TGTGCCACCTGGGACGCGCTTTATTGTAAGAAACTCTTT.

This clone turned up a few times. It is likely a read error: a sequence one base away is far more abundant. Other DNA sequences in this sample translate to the same CDR3. The rearrangement links TRGV9 to TRGJP. TCRdb offers no J gene call, so here the DNA was matched to germline to obtain one. V was clipped by 1 base and J by 5 bases; unmatched bases: 5. CDR3 length: 17 residues. Germline V lookup: CDR1 GITISATS, CDR2 ISYDGTV (reference sequence). CDR3 protein: CALWEVPKELGKKIKVF. Here the CDR3 DNA reads TGTGCCTTGTGGGAGGTACCAAAAGAGTTGGGCAAAAAAATCAAGGTATTT.

With respect to this clone: The protein that TCRdb holds for this DNA derives from a much larger clone and differs from the translated DNA at residue 2, which likely indicates a read error; the protein shown here is translated from the DNA. The chain employs TRGV9 and TRGJ1 or TRGJ2. TCRdb does not report a J gene; here it was assigned by matching the DNA to germline references. Germline V gene sequence: CDR1 GITISATS, CDR2 ISYDGTV (reference sequence). The CDR3 is 11 residues long. CDR3 DNA sequence: TGTACCTTGTGGGACGCGTATAAGAAACTCTTT. It is translated as CTLWDAYKKLF.

This clone was recorded many times. The amino acid sequence in TCRdb belongs to a much larger clone and departs from this DNA's translation at residue 12, likely a sequencing read error; the sequence shown is translated from the DNA. V is TRGV9 and J is TRGJP. This CDR3 has 16 residues. Looked up from germline, CDR1 is GITISATS and CDR2 is ISYDGTV (reference sequence). This CDR3 reads CALWAQGELGKRIKVF. In DNA form, the CDR3 reads TGTGCCTTGTGGGCCCAAGGTGAGTTGGGCAAAAGAATCAAGGTATTT.

In the case of this clone: The protein in TCRdb stems from a much larger clone and differs at residue 14 from this DNA's translation, likely a read error; here the protein is translated from the DNA. The rearrangement links TRGV9 to TRGJP. Matching the DNA to germline supplied the J gene, which TCRdb does not give. Germline lookup yields CDR1 GITISATS and CDR2 ISYDGTV (reference sequence). The CDR3 length is 17 residues. The CDR3 loop is CALWEVLSELGKKVKVF. The CDR3 region has the DNA TGTGCCTTGTGGGAGGTGCTATCGGAGTTGGGCAAAAAAGTCAAGGTATTT.

This clone was found many times. TCRdb records a much larger clone's protein for this DNA, with a difference at residue 10 that likely arises from a read error; the protein given is the translation of the DNA. The chain combines TRGV4 with TRGJ1 or TRGJ2. The CDR3 contains 14 residues. Germline V lookup: CDR1 EGSTGY, CDR2 YDSYTSSV. In DNA form, the CDR3 reads TGTGCCACCTGGGATGGGGCCCGTTATCATAAGAAACTCTTT. Amino acids: CATWDGARYHKKLF.